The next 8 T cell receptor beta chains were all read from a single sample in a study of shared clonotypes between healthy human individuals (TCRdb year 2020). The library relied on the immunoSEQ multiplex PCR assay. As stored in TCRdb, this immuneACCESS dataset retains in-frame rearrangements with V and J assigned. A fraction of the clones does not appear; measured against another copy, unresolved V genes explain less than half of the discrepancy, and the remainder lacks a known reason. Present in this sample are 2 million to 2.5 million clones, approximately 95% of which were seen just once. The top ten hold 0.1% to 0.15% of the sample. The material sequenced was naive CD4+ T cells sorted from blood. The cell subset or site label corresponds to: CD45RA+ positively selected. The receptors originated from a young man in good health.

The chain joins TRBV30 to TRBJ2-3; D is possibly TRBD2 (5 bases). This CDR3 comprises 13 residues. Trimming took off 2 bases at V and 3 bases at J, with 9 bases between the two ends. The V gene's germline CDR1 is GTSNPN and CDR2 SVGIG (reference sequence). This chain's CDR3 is CAWSWKRTDTQYF. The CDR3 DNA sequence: TGTGCCTGGAGTTGGAAGCGGACAGATACGCAGTATTTT.

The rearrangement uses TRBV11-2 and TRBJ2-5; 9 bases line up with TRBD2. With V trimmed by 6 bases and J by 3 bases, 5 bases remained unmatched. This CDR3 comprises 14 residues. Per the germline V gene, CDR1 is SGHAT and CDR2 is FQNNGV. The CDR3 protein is CASRTAGGKETQYF. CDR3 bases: TGTGCCAGCAGGACCGCGGGGGGGAAAGAGACCCAGTACTTC.

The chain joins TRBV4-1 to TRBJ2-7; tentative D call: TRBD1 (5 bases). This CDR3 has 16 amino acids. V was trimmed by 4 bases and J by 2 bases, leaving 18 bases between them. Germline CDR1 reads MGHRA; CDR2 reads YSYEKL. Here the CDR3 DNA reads TGCGCCAGCAGCCCCTATGGCACAGGCACGACCTACGAGCAGTACTTC. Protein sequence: CASSPYGTGTTYEQYF.

CDR3 coding DNA: TGTGCCAGCAGTGAGGGACAATATAGCAATCAGCCCCAGCATTTT. This sequence encodes CASSEGQYSNQPQHF. The V call is TRBV2, the J call TRBJ1-5; D is perhaps TRBD1 (6 bases). V was shortened by 3 bases and J by 0 bases, with 9 bases between the two germline ends. Germline V CDR1 and CDR2: SNHLY, FYNNEI. This CDR3 has 15 amino acids.

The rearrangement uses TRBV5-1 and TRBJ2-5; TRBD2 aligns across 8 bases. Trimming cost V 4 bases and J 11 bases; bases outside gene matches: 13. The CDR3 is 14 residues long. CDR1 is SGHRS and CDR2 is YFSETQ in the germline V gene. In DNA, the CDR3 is TGCGCCAGCAGCCCCACAGCGGGGGCGTTCATACAGTACTTC. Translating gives CASSPTAGAFIQYF.

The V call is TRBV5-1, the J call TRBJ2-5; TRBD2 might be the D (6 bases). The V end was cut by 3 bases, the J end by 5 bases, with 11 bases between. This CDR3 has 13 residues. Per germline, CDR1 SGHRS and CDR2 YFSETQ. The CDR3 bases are TGCGCCAGCAGCTCGGCGGGAAGGGAGACCCAGTACTTC. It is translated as CASSSAGRETQYF.

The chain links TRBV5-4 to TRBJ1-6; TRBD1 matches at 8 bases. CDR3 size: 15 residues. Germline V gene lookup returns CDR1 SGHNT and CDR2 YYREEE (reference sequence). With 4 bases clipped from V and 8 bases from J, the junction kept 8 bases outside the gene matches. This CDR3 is CASSIDRGSHSPLHF. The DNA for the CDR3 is TGTGCCAGCAGCATCGACAGGGGTAGTCATTCACCCCTCCACTTT.

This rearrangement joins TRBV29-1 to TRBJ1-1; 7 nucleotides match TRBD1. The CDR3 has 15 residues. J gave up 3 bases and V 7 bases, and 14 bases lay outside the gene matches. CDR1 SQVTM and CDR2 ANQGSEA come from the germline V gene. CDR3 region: CSAVKQGQLDTEAFF. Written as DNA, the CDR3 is TGCAGCGCTGTAAAACAGGGACAGTTGGACACTGAAGCTTTCTTT.